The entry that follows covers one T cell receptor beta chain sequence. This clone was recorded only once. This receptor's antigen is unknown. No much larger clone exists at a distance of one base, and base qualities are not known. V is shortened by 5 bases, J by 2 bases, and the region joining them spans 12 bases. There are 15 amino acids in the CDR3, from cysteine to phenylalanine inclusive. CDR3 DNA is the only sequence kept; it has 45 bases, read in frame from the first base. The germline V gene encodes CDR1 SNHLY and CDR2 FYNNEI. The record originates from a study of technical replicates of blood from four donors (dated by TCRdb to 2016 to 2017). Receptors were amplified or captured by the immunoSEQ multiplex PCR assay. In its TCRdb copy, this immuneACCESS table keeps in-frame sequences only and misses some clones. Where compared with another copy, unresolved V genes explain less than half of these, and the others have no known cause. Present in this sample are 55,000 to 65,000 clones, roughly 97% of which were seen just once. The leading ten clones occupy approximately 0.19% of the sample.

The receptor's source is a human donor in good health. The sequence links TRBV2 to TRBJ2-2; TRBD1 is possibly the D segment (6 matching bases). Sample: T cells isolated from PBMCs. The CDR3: CASSKADSNTGELFF. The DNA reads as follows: TGTGCCAGCAGTAAGGCGGACAGCAACACCGGGGAGCTGTTTTTT.